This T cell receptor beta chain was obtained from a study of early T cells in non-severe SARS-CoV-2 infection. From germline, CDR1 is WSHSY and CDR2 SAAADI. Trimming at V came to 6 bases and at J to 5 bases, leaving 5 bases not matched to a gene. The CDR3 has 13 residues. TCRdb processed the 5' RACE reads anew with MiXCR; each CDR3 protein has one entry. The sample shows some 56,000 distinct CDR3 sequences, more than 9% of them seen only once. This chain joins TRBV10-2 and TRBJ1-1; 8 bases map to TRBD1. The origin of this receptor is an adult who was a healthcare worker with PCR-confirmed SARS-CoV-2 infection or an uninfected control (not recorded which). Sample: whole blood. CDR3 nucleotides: TGCGCCAGCAGCAGGGGGCAAAGGACTGAAGCTTTCTTT. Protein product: CASSRGQRTEAFF.